This TCR beta chain was captured in a study of cytomegalovirus exposure and HLA in healthy donors (dated by TCRdb to about 2017). About the full investigation: An earlier analysis of around 600 of the donors reported 250 to 300 Gb of sequence data and some 100 million unique TCR beta sequences from 150 million to 200 million T cells. The number of typed donors differed by locus: roughly 620-630 for A, B, C, DRB1 and DQB1; 522 for DQA1; over 600 for DPA1; and about 450 for DPB1. Besides the first cohort of around 670 subjects, a separate validation cohort made up of 90 to 150 different subjects was used. Every repertoire in the discovery cohort had been generated on one and the same sequencing platform. The study aimed to test whether signatures of past pathogen exposure could be identified by cataloging public T cell receptors. Both class I and class II loci were covered by HLA typing, at four-digit resolution. An early release that covered 500 to 800 HLA-typed donors contained around 300 gigabases of sequencing data and some 87 million unique TCR sequences. On average, roughly 240,000 unique TCR beta nucleotide sequences were sequenced per donor among a few hundred genotyped donors of the cohort, with roughly 18% of those sequences being non-productive. Of the roughly 410 genotyped donors, 65% to 90% were placed in the genetic ancestry cluster associated with self-reported Caucasian donors. Rather than using new phenotypic data, the later analysis identified candidate immune exposures from TCR beta sequences and from how often those sequences occurred across donors. Because of strong linkage in the cohort, roughly 5 DR-DQ haplotypes were treated as single units for association and clustering. Alongside the repertoire data, information on donor age, sex, ethnicity and CMV serostatus was compiled. To decide whether each TCR beta V gene segment behaved as functional or pseudogenic, an earlier analysis of fewer than 750 of the donors relied on high-throughput TCR beta sequencing. A later genetic analysis took genome-wide SNP genotypes for about three fifths of the 666 donors and used that subset as a discovery cohort. The study combined high-throughput TCR immunosequencing, statistical association of individual TCRs with disease status, and machine learning to predict cytomegalovirus infection status. In a later analysis, previously published TCR beta repertoires from about 670 donors were re-analyzed and high-resolution HLA genotyping was added so that TCR occurrence patterns could be studied. The study profiled the T cell repertoires of hundreds of subjects by immunosequencing and related them to cytomegalovirus serostatus. General study outcomes and caveats: The cohort was sequenced for TCR beta chains only, and without alpha or paired-chain data the features that could be detected were limited. An association between a missense DCLRE1C variant and V-gene and J-gene trimming of TCR beta chains was found in a later genetic analysis and replicated in an independent cohort. Linkage disequilibrium might explain the correlated functional status among segregating V segments, but an unknown experimental factor could not be excluded. In a later analysis, the rate of TCR association differed among HLA loci, with DRB1 alleles having the most associated TCRs and HLA-C alleles having the fewest. A further reported finding was that TCR beta sequences accurately predicted the HLA-A and HLA-B alleles for most subjects in the first cohort. In an earlier analysis of 500 to 650 of the donors, most TCR beta V segments appeared in productive rearrangements about 87% or about 30% of the time, broadly matching IMGT annotations. A later analysis reported that several top co-occurrence clusters appeared linked to parvovirus B19, influenza, CMV and Epstein-Barr virus. A cluster of highly shared sequence variants was judged likely to be a technical artifact of the sequencing pipeline. Strong co-occurrence of HLA alleles, especially DR and DQ, made assigning TCR associations to individual alleles difficult. While some public TCRs were present in many individuals, most TCR sequences turned up only very rarely across donors. Because some donors lacked HLA typing at each locus, the association tests relied only on the typed subset. The 87-base-pair reads could not distinguish some IMGT-functional V segments, including TRBV6-2 and TRBV6-3, so those segments were excluded. It was suggested by the authors that the approach could potentially be generalized to other disease states and immunological phenotypes. According to a later analysis, most CMV-associated TCR beta chains appeared to be HLA-restricted, and the HLA associations seemed to be driven largely by CMV exposure. The study listed approximately 150 TCR beta chains as associated with cytomegalovirus. In a later analysis, HLA-associated TCR beta chains were found to be more clonally expanded and to have lower generation probabilities than equally common non-associated chains. Around 16 rarely observed V segments, including chromosome 9 orphons, were excluded from the earlier analysis of a few hundred of the donors because counts were too low. Three of the identified cytomegalovirus-associated TCR beta chains were confirmed in vitro to be specific for cytomegalovirus antigens. According to a later genetic analysis, donors in an Asian-associated ancestry cluster had fewer N-insertions in productive TCRs than the approximately 610-donor mean. The classifier was reported to diagnose cytomegalovirus status with high specificity and sensitivity in both the original and validation cohorts. Roughly uniform sequencing depth across donors was assumed in presence/absence analyses, although this assumption may not hold. The only immune exposure information available for the cohort was CMV serostatus. In a later analysis, around 17,000 TCR beta sequences were associated with specific HLA alleles at a false discovery rate of 0.05.

On this clone: Its antigen remains undetermined. Base-call qualities are not available, and no considerably larger clone is one nucleotide away.

Receptors were amplified or captured by the immunoSEQ multiplex PCR assay. For the multiplex PCR, a mixture combining 60 forward primers for TCR Vbeta segments and 13 reverse primers for TCR Jbeta segments was used. Amplification of the CDR3 region of rearranged TCR beta genes was performed with a multiplex PCR assay on genomic DNA. The Illumina HiSeq System was used to sequence the amplified TCR beta libraries as 87-base-pair reads. In the original analysis: In a later analysis, approximately 74 million unique TCR beta chains were counted across the approximately 640 repertoires, and approximately 11 million of these chains were shared by at least two donors. A nearest-neighbor algorithm error-corrected the raw reads and collapsed the reads into unique sequences, merging closely related sequences to remove PCR and sequencing errors. V, D and J gene segments were assigned by aligning CDR3 sequences to IMGT reference sequences. For a sequence to be retained, a match of at least six nucleotides to both a V gene segment and a J gene segment was required. A rearrangement was called productive if the CDR3 had no stop codons and remained in frame with V and J, and every other rearrangement was called non-productive. Following IMGT convention, CDR3 was defined as the stretch from the second conserved V-encoded cysteine up to the conserved J-encoded phenylalanine. Sequences without an unambiguous match to a single V gene segment were excluded from the earlier analysis of about 630 of the donors. In an earlier analysis of about 590 of the donors, a V segment was called functional when productive rearrangements were above 56.7%, and segregating when the standard deviation between donors exceeded 5%. A statistical classification framework was developed to diagnose cytomegalovirus status using the catalog of TCR beta chain sequences. A later analysis assigned V and J genes by comparing TCR nucleotide sequences with IMGT/GENE-DB human TR gene sequences. A later analysis assigned CDR3 sequences and most-parsimonious VDJ recombination scenarios with the TCRdist pipeline. In a later analysis, each TCR beta chain was defined by its CDR3 amino acid sequence together with its V-gene family, and reads lacking a unique V-gene family were excluded. To address suspected cross-contamination and a sequencing artifact, a later analysis removed around 600 highly shared, low-generation-probability nucleotide sequences. In a later analysis, a clonal expansion index for each public chain was calculated from normalized within-repertoire ranks of inferred template counts. In a later analysis, generation probabilities were computed using a VDJ recombination model fitted to out-of-frame rearrangements, and the results were checked against IGoR. A later analysis scored TCR-TCR, TCR-HLA and TCR-CMV co-occurrence with hypergeometric tests, applying a repertoire-size bias correction to TCR pairs. To estimate false discovery rates, a later analysis permuted the HLA or CMV assignments 20 times. In a later analysis, co-occurring TCRs were grouped with DBSCAN, and TCRdist sequence similarity was added when clustering was performed within HLA-allele-positive subsets. Repertoires with fewer than 30,000 or more than 120,000 public chains were left out of co-occurrence clustering, as were a handful of repertoires with anomalous nucleotide sharing. As stored in TCRdb, this immuneACCESS dataset retains in-frame rearrangements with V and J assigned. A fraction of the clones does not appear; measured against another copy, unresolved V genes explain less than half of the discrepancy, and the remainder lacks a known reason. For V, J and clone size, that table is used; D and trimming come from the DNA. Across this sample there are about 120,000 clones, with about three quarters seen only once. 1.2% of the sample is taken by the ten largest.

From a lookup of the germline V gene (reference sequence), CDR1 and CDR2 are GTSNPN and SVGIG. The CDR3 starts with the cysteine, ends with the phenylalanine, and has 13 residues. The read is trimmed to its CDR3 DNA, 39 bases read in frame from base 1. V loses 2 bases, J loses 3 bases, and the germline ends lie 10 bases apart. The cohort was made up of 500 to 850 healthy bone marrow donors. All cohort members were sampled while nominally healthy, although unrecorded immune exposures were likely present. The donor was CMV seronegative and was included in the group of about 350 seronegative cohort members. A peripheral blood sample was collected from each donor, and TCR beta sequencing was performed on peripheral blood mononuclear cells. The Qiagen DNeasy Blood Extraction Kit was used to extract genomic DNA from the blood cell samples.

The receptor comes from a female donor in good health and CMV-seronegative. The V and J genes are TRBV30 and TRBJ2-5; TRBD2 is perhaps the D gene, given 6 matching bases. The sequencing input was PBMCs. The CDR3 here reads CAWSRGGKETQYF. The DNA is TGTGCCTGGAGTCGGGGCGGGAAAGAGACCCAGTACTTC.